The next 28 T cell receptor beta chains were all read from a single sample in a study of post-analysis software for immune sequencing data. No antigen is known for these receptors. The library was made from cDNA and included unique molecular identifiers. TCRdb re-called the PCR reads with MiXCR, one entry per CDR3 protein. The sample shows 180,000 or so distinct CDR3 sequences, 29% of them seen only once. Study-level points and caveats: Roughly five TRBV segments appeared more often in patients than in controls, and TRBV5-6, TRBV5-1 and TRBV20-1 were among these.

The sequencing input was blood. The receptors were sampled from a girl between 2 and 17 years old with multiple sclerosis.

This clonotype was seen at least ten times. The chain uses TRBV7-9 and TRBJ2-7; 8 nucleotides line up with TRBD1. The CDR3 consists of 14 residues. The germline V gene encodes CDR1 SEHNR and CDR2 FQNEAQ (reference sequence). V was clipped by 5 bases and J by 5 bases; unmatched bases: 8. The CDR3 bases are TGTGCCAGCAGCCTTCGGACAGGGTCCAACGAGCAGTACTTC. Translating gives CASSLRTGSNEQYF.

This clonotype has a count of ten or more. The V and J genes are TRBV3-1 and TRBJ2-1, with TRBD1 as a possible D gene (7 bases). Germline assignment: CDR1 LGHDT and CDR2 YNNKEL (reference sequence). Trimming removed 2 bases at V and 0 bases at J, with 11 bases between. This CDR3 region has 16 residues. The CDR3, as DNA: TGTGCCAGCAGCCAATCAGGGGGGTTCTCCTACAATGAGCAGTTCTTC. Translating gives CASSQSGGFSYNEQFF.

The chain links TRBV18 to TRBJ2-7; D is unclear. The germline V gene encodes CDR1 KGHSH and CDR2 LQKENI. The V gene lost 0 bases and the J gene lost 3 bases, with 9 bases spanning the gap. The CDR3 length is 14 residues. The CDR3 protein is CASSPPGRDYEQYF. The CDR3 DNA follows: TGTGCCAGCTCACCACCGGGAAGGGACTACGAGCAGTACTTC.

This clonotype was observed at least ten times. The rearrangement links TRBV10-1 to TRBJ2-5; 7 bases match TRBD2. From germline, CDR1 is WNHNN and CDR2 SYGVQD (reference sequence). V shed 2 bases, J shed 3 bases, and the junction held 9 bases outside the gene matches. The CDR3 covers 16 residues. This CDR3 reads CASSETAALAEETQYF. DNA of the CDR3: TGCGCCAGCAGTGAGACAGCAGCTCTAGCGGAAGAGACCCAGTACTTC.

With respect to this clonotype: A much larger clone differs from this one at a single base, so this may be a read error. The chain is built from TRBV27 and TRBJ2-1, with unresolved D. Trimming removed 3 bases from V and 5 bases from J, with 8 bases in between. The CDR3 covers 13 residues. Germline V gene lookup returns CDR1 MNHEY and CDR2 SMNVEV (reference sequence). CDR3: CASSLALHNEQFF. DNA for the CDR3: TGTGCCAGCAGTTTGGCACTTCACAATGAGCAGTTCTTC.

This clonotype was recorded many times. This chain connects TRBV25-1 to TRBJ2-5; possibly TRBD1 for D (6 bases). The germline gives CDR1 MGHDK, CDR2 SYGVNS. The CDR3 extends over 17 amino acids. The ends were cut back, 1 base at V and 1 base at J, with 16 bases in the middle. CDR3 bases: TGTGCCAGCAGTGAATCAGGTCCGGGACATATCCAAGAGACCCAGTACTTC. Translation gives CASSESGPGHIQETQYF.

Note on this clonotype: A much larger clone lies one base from this, so it may be a read error. This CDR3 reads CASSQDPGLPSAGCTF. In nucleotides, the CDR3 is TGCGCCAGCAGCCAAGATCCGGGACTTCCAAGTGCTGGCTGCACCTTC. The chain links TRBV4-1 to TRBJ1-2; TRBD1 is a possible D gene (5 bases). The CDR3 loop spans 16 amino acids. The germline V gene encodes CDR1 MGHRA and CDR2 YSYEKL.

There are a few counts of this clonotype. The chain joins TRBV6-2 or TRBV6-3 to TRBJ2-5; possibly TRBD1 for D (6 bases). V dropped 7 bases and J dropped 2 bases, with 20 bases sitting between them. The V gene's germline CDR1 is MNHEY and CDR2 SVGEGT. The CDR3 is 16 amino acids. The CDR3 protein is CASTRWPGHIQETQYF. Written as DNA, the CDR3 is TGTGCCAGCACCCGATGGCCGGGACACATTCAAGAGACCCAGTACTTC.

The chain combines TRBV20-1 with TRBJ1-1; D unclear. This CDR3 has 14 residues. The germline CDR1 and CDR2 sequences are DFQATT and SNEGSKA (reference sequence). Trimming left V 2 bases short and J 0 bases short, with 10 bases between. The CDR3 here is CSARNAEMNTEAFF. CDR3 nucleotides: TGCAGTGCTAGAAATGCAGAGATGAACACTGAAGCTTTCTTT.

The chain carries TRBV2 and TRBJ2-1; no definite D call. The CDR3 length is 13 residues. Germline CDR1 and CDR2: SNHLY and FYNNEI. V shed 3 bases and J shed 9 bases, with 12 bases lying between them. The CDR3 nucleotides are TGTGCCAGCAGTGATGTTAGAGACGGTGAGCAGTTCTTC. The encoded protein is CASSDVRDGEQFF.

This clonotype has a count of ten or more. This chain links TRBV29-1 with TRBJ1-2; TRBD1 might be the D (5 bases). This CDR3 has 13 residues. The V gene's germline CDR1 is SQVTM and CDR2 ANQGSEA. Trimming pared 3 bases from V and 3 bases from J, leaving 11 bases between. CDR3 residues: CSVEAGTHYGYTF. CDR3 nucleotides: TGCAGCGTTGAGGCAGGGACCCACTATGGCTACACCTTC. Full variable domain (outside the CDR3, taken from reference TRBV29-1 and TRBJ1-2): SAVISQKPSRDICQRGTSLTIQCQVDSQVTMMFWYRQQPGQSLTLIATANQGSEATYESGFVIDKFPISRPNLTFSTLTVSNMSPEDSSIYLCSVEAGTHYGYTFGSGTRLTVV.

This clonotype came up a few times. The chain carries TRBV20-1 and TRBJ1-4, with unresolved D. The V end was cut by 3 bases, the J end by 4 bases, with 6 bases between. Germline V gene sequence: CDR1 DFQATT, CDR2 SNEGSKA (reference sequence). The CDR3 extends over 12 amino acids. The CDR3 region has the DNA TGCAGTGCTAGGGCCCTTAATGAAAAACTGTTTTTT. Translating it yields CSARALNEKLFF.

A note on this clonotype: A read error is possible here, since a much larger clone lies one base away. J is TRBJ2-7 and V is TRBV21-1. TRBV21-1 is a pseudogene segment. CDR3 length equals 13 residues. In DNA form, the CDR3 reads TGTGGCAGCGGCTTGACTGTAACCTACGAGCAGTACTTC. Protein sequence: CGSGLTVTYEQYF.

This clonotype was picked up a small number of times. This chain links TRBV12-3 or TRBV12-4 with TRBJ1-1, with 7 nucleotides matching TRBD1. The junction had 8 bases not matched to a gene; V was cut back by 5 bases and J by 5 bases. The CDR3 length is 14 residues. The CDR3 DNA is TGTGCCAGCAGTAAACAGGGGCCGGAGACTGAAGCTTTCTTT. This codes for CASSKQGPETEAFF.

This clonotype appeared many times. The chain employs TRBV29-1 and TRBJ2-1; D unresolved. The germline gives CDR1 SQVTM, CDR2 ANQGSEA. Trimming stripped 2 bases from V and 7 bases from J, with 15 bases between. The CDR3 totals 14 residues. The CDR3 nucleotides read TGCAGCGTTGAAACCGGTTCAAGTACGAATGAGCAGTTCTTC. As protein: CSVETGSSTNEQFF.

The chain has TRBV7-2 and TRBJ2-1; D ambiguous. The assigned J gene may be wrong: the sequence end matches TRBJ2-7 better. This CDR3 is 14 amino acids long. Germline CDR1 reads SGHTA; CDR2 reads FQGNSA. The CDR3: CASSLVISYNEQYF. The CDR3 DNA is TGTGCCAGCAGCTTAGTTATCTCCTACAATGAGCAGTACTTC.

This chain joins TRBV29-1 and TRBJ1-1; D is uncertain. CDR1 is SQVTM, CDR2 ANQGSEA, per germline. The CDR3 has 10 residues. V lost 7 bases and J 3 bases, leaving 6 bases between the germline ends. DNA for the CDR3: TGCAGCGCCGTCCACACTGAAGCTTTCTTT. This encodes CSAVHTEAFF.

In the case of this clonotype: It may be a read error: a sequence one base away is much more abundant. This sequence joins TRBV12-3 or TRBV12-4 and TRBJ2-3; D possibly corresponds to TRBD1 (6 bases). Trimming stripped 3 bases from V and 1 base from J, with 11 bases between. The CDR3 is 15 amino acids. For the CDR3, the DNA is TGTGCCAGCAGTTTGAGGGGGTTTCGCACAGATACGCAGTATTTT. This sequence encodes CASSLRGFRTDTQYF.

This clonotype came up many times. The V gene is TRBV7-9, the J gene TRBJ1-5, with D possibly being TRBD1 (6 bases). The CDR3 runs to 13 residues. Germline V gene lookup returns CDR1 SEHNR and CDR2 FQNEAQ (reference sequence). V lost 7 bases to trimming and J lost 5 bases, with 12 bases between them. This chain's CDR3 is CASTAGAYQPQHF. Written as DNA, the CDR3 is TGTGCCAGCACCGCAGGGGCATATCAGCCCCAGCATTTT.

Only a few counts were recorded for this clonotype. A much larger clone sits a single nucleotide away, making a read error possible. CDR3 bases: TGCAGCGCGACAGGTAGGTCCTACAATGAGCAGTTCTTC. Residues: CSATGRSYNEQFF. The J gene is TRBJ2-1, the V gene TRBV29-1, with D perhaps matching TRBD1 (6 bases). This CDR3 contains 13 residues. The V end was cut by 7 bases, the J end by 1 base, with 11 bases between. The V gene's germline CDR1 is SQVTM and CDR2 ANQGSEA.

This clonotype was seen at least ten times. The chain uses TRBV27 and TRBJ2-7; the match to TRBD2 covers 7 bases. Germline CDR1 MNHEY, CDR2 SMNVEV (reference sequence). Trimming took 6 bases from V and 6 from J; bases not matched to a gene: 8. The CDR3 has 13 amino acids. The CDR3 DNA reads as TGTGCCAGCAGCACCCCCCCGGGAGGCGAGCAGTACTTC. Translation gives CASSTPPGGEQYF.

This clonotype has at least ten counts. The chain carries TRBV12-3 or TRBV12-4 and TRBJ2-3; 9 bases map to TRBD1. The CDR3 is 17 residues long. With V trimmed by 1 base and J by 2 bases, 7 bases remained unmatched. The CDR3 nucleotides are TGTGCCAGCAGTTTAGTTCGGGGACAGGGTTCCACAGATACGCAGTATTTT. As protein: CASSLVRGQGSTDTQYF.

The V gene is TRBV28, the J gene TRBJ2-4; 14 nucleotides align to TRBD2. The length of the CDR3 is 18 residues. V was clipped by 1 base and J by 5 bases; unmatched bases: 7. Germline V CDR1 and CDR2: MDHEN, SYDVKM. This chain's CDR3 is CASSLSGLAGAGENIQYF. The DNA for the CDR3 is TGTGCCAGCAGTTTATCGGGACTAGCGGGAGCTGGGGAAAACATTCAGTACTTC.

The chain couples TRBV7-2 to TRBJ2-5, with TRBD1 matching over 7 bases. The CDR3 covers 14 residues. The trim removed 4 bases at V and 5 bases at J, leaving 7 bases unmatched. Germline CDR1 and CDR2: SGHTA and FQGNSA. Here the CDR3 DNA reads TGTGCCAGCAGCTCTAGACAGGGTCGGGAGACCCAGTACTTC. Its protein is CASSSRQGRETQYF.

This clonotype appeared many times. V is TRBV4-1 and J is TRBJ2-1, with D possibly TRBD1 on 5 matching bases. Looked up from germline, CDR1 is MGHRA and CDR2 is YSYEKL. This CDR3 spans 16 amino acids. Trimming cost V 1 base and J 7 bases, with 17 bases left between them. The CDR3 spells CASSQVGHSSGNEQFF. CDR3 DNA: TGCGCCAGCAGCCAAGTGGGGCATTCCTCAGGGAATGAGCAGTTCTTC.

This clonotype was detected ten times or more. The V gene is TRBV20-1, the J gene TRBJ2-7, with D unresolved. The germline V gene has CDR1 DFQATT and CDR2 SNEGSKA (reference sequence). V was trimmed by 2 bases and J by 7 bases, leaving 18 bases between them. The length of the CDR3 is 14 residues. The CDR3: CSARMYTISSEQYF. The CDR3 coding sequence is TGCAGTGCTAGAATGTATACGATATCATCGGAGCAGTACTTC.

In its sample, this clonotype was seen a few times. The chain carries TRBV4-2 and TRBJ2-7, with 11 bases that match TRBD2. Germline CDR1 is LGHNA and CDR2 is YNFKEQ. The V and J ends lost 2 bases and 7 bases, in that order; junction bases with no gene match: 10. The CDR3 is 16 amino acids. CDR3 residues: CASSQHTSGSRWEQYF. The CDR3 DNA reads TGTGCCAGCAGCCAACATACTAGCGGGAGTAGGTGGGAGCAGTACTTC.

This clonotype was detected many times. The chain joins TRBV6-6 to TRBJ1-2; D is possibly TRBD1 (6 bases). This CDR3 comprises 13 residues. Germline assignment: CDR1 MNHNY and CDR2 SVGAGI (reference sequence). The V end lost 6 bases, the J end lost 4 bases, and 12 bases lay between the germline ends. The CDR3 region is CASRAGVGYGYTF. DNA of the CDR3: TGTGCCAGCAGGGCAGGGGTGGGCTATGGCTACACCTTC.